This TCR beta chain stems from a study of shared clonotypes between healthy human individuals. Study background: Researchers drew samples from two women and a few men aged 18 to 49. Per-donor plates numbered three CD4 naive, three CD4 memory, two CD8 naive and one CD8 memory.

Concerning this clone itself: Its target is unknown.

Germline CDR1 and CDR2: LNHDA and SQIVND (reference sequence). V lost 5 bases and J 0 bases, leaving 6 bases between the germline ends. The CDR3 length is 13 residues. The study, taken as a whole, reports: Against clonotypes common to all four donors, non-shared ones had lower generation probabilities.

Cells designated naive CD8 were CD45RO-negative and were positively selected for CCR7, with terminally differentiated effector memory CD45RA+ cells excluded. In the original processing: Junction-only sequences produced by ImmunoSEQ had no quality scores, so filtering differed. Using immunoSEQ multiplex PCR, the repertoire was profiled, and TCRdb retains in-frame clones only, with some absent. That table gives V, J and clone size, and the DNA gave D and trimming. Seen here are about 820,000 clones, almost 95% observed once, and the top ten hold under 30%. Sequencing was carried out using naive CD8+ T cells sorted from blood. The receptor was derived from a young man in good health. The chain couples TRBV19 to TRBJ2-3, with no clear D. CDR3 sequence reads: CASSPASTDTQYF. CDR3 bases: TGTGCCAGTAGTCCGGCTAGCACAGATACGCAGTATTTT. The variable domain in full, completed from reference TRBV19 and TRBJ2-3, reads DGGITQSPKYLFRKEGQNVTLSCEQNLNHDAMYWYRQDPGQGLRLIYYSQIVNDFQKGDIAEGYSVSREKKESFPLTVTSAQKNPTAFYLCASSPASTDTQYFGPGTRLTVL.